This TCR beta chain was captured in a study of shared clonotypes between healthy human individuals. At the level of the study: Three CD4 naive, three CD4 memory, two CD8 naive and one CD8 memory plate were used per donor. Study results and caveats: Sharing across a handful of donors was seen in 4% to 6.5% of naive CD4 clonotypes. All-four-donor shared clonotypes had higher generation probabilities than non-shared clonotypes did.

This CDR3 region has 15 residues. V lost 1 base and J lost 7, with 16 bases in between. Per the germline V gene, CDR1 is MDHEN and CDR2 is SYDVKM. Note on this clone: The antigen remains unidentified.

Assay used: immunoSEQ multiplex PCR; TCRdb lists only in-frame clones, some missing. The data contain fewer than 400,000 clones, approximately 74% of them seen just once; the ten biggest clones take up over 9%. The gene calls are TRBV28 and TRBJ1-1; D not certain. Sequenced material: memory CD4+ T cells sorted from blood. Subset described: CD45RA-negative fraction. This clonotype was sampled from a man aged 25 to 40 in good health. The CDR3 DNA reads TGTGCCAGCAGTTTATATATTTCGGTTTCCGGTGAAGCTTTCTTT. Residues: CASSLYISVSGEAFF.